The 23 T cell receptor beta chains below come from one sample, sequenced in a study of cytomegalovirus exposure and HLA in healthy donors. Vbeta (60) and Jbeta (13) primers were used in the PCR. TCRdb's table, derived via immunoSEQ multiplex PCR, lists solely in-frame clones and lacks some. Of under 150,000 clones listed, roughly 80% are singletons. Sequenced material: PBMCs. These TCRs come from a male donor in good health and CMV-seronegative.

The chain couples TRBV6-5 to TRBJ2-7; tentative D call: TRBD1 (6 bases). Germline loops: CDR1 MNHEY, CDR2 SVGAGI. Trimming stripped 4 bases from V and 5 bases from J, with 9 bases between. The length of the CDR3 is 12 residues. CDR3 DNA sequence: TGTGCCAGCAGTTCGACAGGAAACGAGCAGTACTTC. It translates to CASSSTGNEQYF.

The chain employs TRBV2 and TRBJ2-5, with D tentatively TRBD2 (5 bases). The end of the DNA is better explained by TRBJ2-7, so the J call may be wrong. The CDR3 has 15 residues. Germline assignment: CDR1 SNHLY and CDR2 FYNNEI. CDR3 amino acids: CASSETGINSYEQYF. Written as DNA, the CDR3 is TGTGCCAGCAGTGAGACCGGGATTAACTCCTACGAGCAGTACTTC.

This chain uses TRBV7-9 with TRBJ2-1; 9 positions agree with TRBD2. This CDR3 is built from 16 residues. The junction had 6 bases not matched to a gene; V was cut back by 3 bases and J by 3 bases. CDR1 and CDR2 from the germline V gene are SEHNR and FQNEAQ (reference sequence). The CDR3 nucleotides are TGTGCCAGCAGCTTCTCGAGCGGGGGGTACTACAATGAGCAGTTCTTC. Its protein is CASSFSSGGYYNEQFF. The full variable domain, rest sourced from reference TRBV7-9 and TRBJ2-1, is DTGVSQNPRHKITKRGQNVTFRCDPISEHNRLYWYRQTLGQGPEFLTYFQNEAQLEKSRLLSDRFSAERPKGSFSTLEIQRTEQGDSAMYLCASSFSSGGYYNEQFFGPGTRLTVL.

The rearrangement uses TRBV5-4 and TRBJ1-1; unclear D gene. The germline CDR1 and CDR2 sequences are SGHNT and YYREEE (reference sequence). The CDR3 extends over 15 amino acids. V was pared by 0 bases and J by 0 bases, with 9 bases between. For the CDR3, the DNA is TGTGCCAGCAGCTTGGCCCAGGCCTTGAACACTGAAGCTTTCTTT. This encodes CASSLAQALNTEAFF.

This chain uses TRBV7-9 with TRBJ2-2; 13 positions match TRBD2. V lost 5 bases to trimming and J lost 7 bases; unmatched junction nucleotides: 7. In germline, CDR1 is SEHNR, CDR2 FQNEAQ (reference sequence). The CDR3 contains 16 residues. In DNA form, the CDR3 reads TGTGCCAGCAGCCGGACTAGCGGGAGTGGTTACGGGGAGCTGTTTTTT. Its translation: CASSRTSGSGYGELFF.

With respect to this clone: The identical CDR3 is also encoded by other nucleotide sequences in the sample. V and J are TRBV6-5 and TRBJ2-1; D perhaps matches TRBD1 (5 bases). CDR1 MNHEY and CDR2 SVGAGI come from the germline V gene. The ends were cut back, 4 bases at V and 2 bases at J, with 6 bases in the middle. The CDR3 runs 13 residues. Here the CDR3 reads CASSLDTYNEQFF. CDR3 coding DNA: TGTGCCAGCAGTTTGGACACCTACAATGAGCAGTTCTTC.

The chain uses TRBV11-2 and TRBJ1-1; TRBD1 might be the D (5 bases). The CDR3 totals 15 residues. Trimming removed 1 base at V and 5 bases at J, with 14 bases between. The germline V gene has CDR1 SGHAT and CDR2 FQNNGV. The CDR3 DNA follows: TGTGCCAGCAGCTTAGTAGGGGCCGTGTTGACTGAAGCTTTCTTT. It encodes CASSLVGAVLTEAFF. The full variable domain, completed using reference TRBV11-2 and TRBJ1-1, is EAGVAQSPRYKIIEKRQSVAFWCNPISGHATLYWYQQILGQGPKLLIQFQNNGVVDDSQLPKDRFSAERLKGVDSTLKIQPAKLEDSAVYLCASSLVGAVLTEAFFGQGTRLTVV.

This clone was seen a handful of times. The chain links TRBV7-8 to TRBJ1-2; 11 bases are a match to TRBD1. Germline CDR1 and CDR2: SGHVS and FQNEAQ. Trimming removed 5 bases from V and 8 bases from J; junction bases left unmatched: 4. CDR3 length: 13 amino acids. CDR3 residues: CASSPDRGRGYTF. Written as DNA, the CDR3 is TGTGCCAGCAGCCCGGACAGGGGGCGCGGCTACACCTTC.

This sequence joins TRBV28 and TRBJ2-1, with 7 positions matching TRBD2. V trimming: 3 bases; J trimming: 6 bases; junction bases outside the gene matches: 5. From germline, CDR1 is MDHEN and CDR2 SYDVKM. The CDR3 covers 14 residues. CDR3 DNA sequence: TGTGCCAGCAGTTTTACGGCTAGCGGCAATGAGCAGTTCTTC. Translation gives CASSFTASGNEQFF. The variable domain in full, completed from reference TRBV28 and TRBJ2-1, reads DVKVTQSSRYLVKRTGEKVFLECVQDMDHENMFWYRQDPGLGLRLIYFSYDVKMKEKGDIPEGYSVSREKKERFSLILESASTNQTSMYLCASSFTASGNEQFFGPGTRLTVL.

This sequence joins TRBV28 and TRBJ2-5, with 7 bases lining up with TRBD1. Near its end, the DNA agrees better with TRBJ2-7, so the J call may be wrong. CDR1 is MDHEN, CDR2 SYDVKM, per germline. The CDR3 spans 12 residues. The CDR3 DNA reads as TGTGCCAGCAGGCTACAGGGGTACGAGCAGTACTTC. Residues: CASRLQGYEQYF.

This clone was found once. The gene calls are TRBV21-1 and TRBJ1-1. TRBV21-1 is tagged as a pseudogene. The CDR3 is 14 residues long. The CDR3 DNA reads TGTGCCAGCAGCAGGGGGGGGTCGAACACTGAAGCTTTCTTT. The encoded protein is CASSRGGSNTEAFF.

The rearrangement joins TRBV6-6 to TRBJ2-2, with D tentatively TRBD1 (6 bases). Germline V gives CDR1 MNHNY, CDR2 SVGAGI (reference sequence). V was cut by 9 bases and J by 4 bases, with 18 bases left in between. CDR3 size: 15 residues. The CDR3 protein is CASTGIFGSTGELFF. CDR3 nucleotides: TGTGCCAGTACAGGGATTTTCGGTAGCACCGGGGAGCTGTTTTTT.

V gene TRBV4-3 combines with J gene TRBJ2-7; 8 bases match TRBD2. The germline V gene has CDR1 LGHNA and CDR2 YSLEER. This CDR3 comprises 16 residues. The ends lost 0 bases at V and 4 bases at J; junction bases unmatched: 8. The CDR3 nucleotides read TGCGCCAGCAGCCAAGATGATGTAGCGGGATGGTACGAGCAGTACTTC. It yields the protein CASSQDDVAGWYEQYF.

This chain uses TRBV19 with TRBJ1-1; D gene ambiguous. The CDR3 runs to 14 residues. Germline lookup yields CDR1 LNHDA and CDR2 SQIVND (reference sequence). V shed 5 bases and J shed 6 bases, with 16 bases lying between them. The CDR3 here is CASSGFQEASEAFF. CDR3 DNA: TGTGCCAGTAGTGGGTTTCAGGAGGCCTCTGAAGCTTTCTTT.

This clone was found a few times. This chain links TRBV7-3 with TRBJ2-3; TRBD2 aligns across 13 bases. The V and J ends lost 5 bases and 2 bases, in that order; junction bases with no gene match: 13. The length of the CDR3 is 19 residues. Per the germline V gene, CDR1 is SGHTA and CDR2 is FQGTGA. The chain's CDR3 is CASSKRAGTSGVNTDTQYF. The CDR3 DNA sequence: TGTGCCAGCAGCAAGCGCGCCGGGACTAGCGGGGTTAACACAGATACGCAGTATTTT.

The rearrangement joins TRBV15 to TRBJ1-1; D call uncertain. Germline V gives CDR1 LNHNV, CDR2 YYDKDF (reference sequence). The CDR3 contains 12 residues. V was trimmed by 2 bases and J by 7 bases, leaving 8 bases between them. CDR3: CATSRFLGEAFF. The CDR3 nucleotides read TGTGCCACCAGCAGATTTCTAGGTGAAGCTTTCTTT.

This clone was seen only once. The J gene is TRBJ1-5, the V gene TRBV19; no definite D call. The CDR3 length is 16 residues. Trimming cost V 1 base and J 4 bases, with 14 bases left between them. Germline V CDR1 and CDR2: LNHDA, SQIVND (reference sequence). The CDR3 is CASSIGSGILNQPQHF. The CDR3, as DNA: TGTGCCAGTAGTATAGGATCGGGTATACTAAATCAGCCCCAGCATTTT.

The chain uses TRBV7-9 and TRBJ1-1; D not resolved. From germline, CDR1 is SEHNR and CDR2 FQNEAQ (reference sequence). CDR3 length: 13 residues. Trimming cost V 3 bases and J 6 bases, with 11 bases left between them. The CDR3 nucleotides are TGTGCCAGCAGCTTGCAGGATACCTCTGAAGCTTTCTTT. Translating it yields CASSLQDTSEAFF. The whole variable domain, remainder taken from reference TRBV7-9 and TRBJ1-1, is DTGVSQNPRHKITKRGQNVTFRCDPISEHNRLYWYRQTLGQGPEFLTYFQNEAQLEKSRLLSDRFSAERPKGSFSTLEIQRTEQGDSAMYLCASSLQDTSEAFFGQGTRLTVV.

The J gene is TRBJ2-7, the V gene TRBV5-6, with TRBD1 identical over 8 bases. Germline V gene lookup returns CDR1 SGHDT and CDR2 YYEEEE. CDR3 length equals 16 residues. The junction had 5 bases not matched to a gene; V was cut back by 0 bases and J by 0 bases. The DNA for the CDR3 is TGTGCCAGCAGCTTGGGACAGGGGTACACCTCCTACGAGCAGTACTTC. Protein product: CASSLGQGYTSYEQYF.

In this sample, this clone turned up once. The chain links TRBV2 to TRBJ2-7; D is perhaps TRBD2 (6 bases). The CDR3 sequence is 15 residues long. Looked up from germline, CDR1 is SNHLY and CDR2 is FYNNEI. V was cut by 5 bases and J by 3 bases, with 17 bases left in between. The CDR3 here is CASSRGGTEYYEQYF. The CDR3 DNA reads as TGTGCCAGCAGTCGAGGAGGGACGGAATACTACGAGCAGTACTTC.

The chain is built from TRBV15 and TRBJ2-7, with a weak D call TRBD2 (6 bases). Trimming stripped 5 bases from V and 0 bases from J, with 14 bases between. The germline V gene encodes CDR1 LNHNV and CDR2 YYDKDF (reference sequence). CDR3 size: 15 residues. Here the CDR3 reads CATSLGVAVSYEQYF. DNA of the CDR3: TGTGCCACCAGCCTTGGGGTAGCGGTCTCCTACGAGCAGTACTTC.

The rearrangement joins TRBV4-1 to TRBJ1-3; 8 bases match TRBD1. Germline V gives CDR1 MGHRA, CDR2 YSYEKL. V shed 3 bases, J shed 0 bases, and the junction held 4 bases outside the gene matches. This CDR3 has 16 amino acids. DNA of the CDR3: TGCGCCAGCAGCCAGGGACAGGCCGACTCTGGAAACACCATATATTTT. The encoded protein is CASSQGQADSGNTIYF.

The chain carries TRBV6-1 and TRBJ1-3, with D possibly being TRBD1 (5 bases). This CDR3 is built from 16 residues. With 0 bases removed from V and 9 bases from J, the gap between germline ends came to 18 bases. Germline V gene sequence: CDR1 MNHNS, CDR2 SASEGT. Here the CDR3 DNA reads TGTGCCAGCAGTGAAGCCCGGGGGGGGAGTTCGGGCACCATATATTTT. This sequence encodes CASSEARGGSSGTIYF.